This TCR beta chain was captured by sequencing in a study of blood T cell repertoires in COVID-19. Overall study context: The samples span acute and convalescent COVID-19 from the United States, Italy and Spain. Nucleic acid was either cDNA or gDNA, and it came from T cells, B-cell-depleted T cells, or PBMCs.

Original handling: Reference gene primers were amplified, and this amplification served to estimate nucleated cell counts. Sequencing was performed with immunoSEQ multiplex PCR; in TCRdb, only in-frame clones are kept and a portion is missing. For V, J and clone size, that table is used; D and trimming come from the DNA. The sample has about 120,000 clones; roughly 83% are singletons. CDR1 SGHTA and CDR2 FQGTGA come from the germline V gene. The ends were cut back, 3 bases at V and 2 bases at J, with 10 bases in the middle. The CDR3 is made up of 14 amino acids. The V gene is TRBV7-3, the J gene TRBJ2-5; D not resolved. The sample taken for sequencing was peripheral blood. This receptor was identified in a woman at least 80 years old with acute or convalescent COVID-19. CDR3 loop: CASSFQNNQETQYF. CDR3 DNA sequence: TGTGCCAGCAGCTTTCAGAACAATCAAGAGACCCAGTACTTC. Filled out from reference TRBV7-3 and TRBJ2-5, the complete variable domain reads GAGVSQTPSNKVTEKGKYVELRCDPISGHTALYWYRQSLGQGPEFLIYFQGTGAADDSGLPNDRFFAVRPEGSVSTLKIQRTERGDSAVYLCASSFQNNQETQYFGPGTRLLVL.